Given below is one T cell receptor (beta chain) in context. From germline, CDR1 is MDHEN and CDR2 SYDVKM. The ends were cut back, 3 bases at V and 1 base at J, with 6 bases in the middle. The CDR3 spans 13 residues. The data were obtained in a study of shared clonotypes between healthy human individuals. The wider study: The cohort had two women and a few men, ages 18 to 49.

Sequencing was performed with immunoSEQ multiplex PCR; in TCRdb, only in-frame clones are kept and a portion is missing. The profile shows hundreds of thousands of clones, over 60% of them singletons. Caucasian adults living in Nashville, Tennessee, provided all samples. Genomic DNA, for the unsorted samples, came from tens of millions of PBMCs. The specimen was PBMCs. The chain is built from TRBV28 and TRBJ1-1; D ambiguous. This clonotype was obtained from a woman aged 40 to 50 in good health. Some clones in this sample may be carry-over from other donors' samples. Here the CDR3 reads CASSFRQNTEAFF. The CDR3 nucleotides read TGTGCCAGCAGTTTCCGGCAGAACACTGAAGCTTTCTTT.